The TCR beta chain described here comes from a study of response to subunit inactivated influenza vaccine. Whole-study results and caveats: Authors suggested each seasonal influenza vaccination recruits few new T cells.

Via MiXCR, TCRdb re-called the RT-PCR reads, giving one row per CDR3 protein. Of 650,000 to 700,000 distinct CDR3 sequences in the sample, 15% to 17% are singletons; the top ten hold under 14%. V gave up 1 base and J gave up 3 bases, with 7 bases separating them. The CDR3 sequence is 14 residues long. From germline, CDR1 is SGHVS and CDR2 FQNEAQ. This clonotype appeared a few times. Its antigen is undetermined. This specimen consisted of PBMCs from blood, obtained roughly 12 days after vaccination. The receptor was derived from a man in his forties or fifties who received an inactivated influenza vaccine. The chain carries TRBV7-8 and TRBJ1-5, with D uncertain. The CDR3 here is CASSLGTANQPQHF. The CDR3 DNA reads TGTGCCAGCAGCTTAGGAACCGCCAATCAGCCCCAGCATTTT.